This T cell receptor beta chain was retrieved from a study of long-term antiretroviral therapy in people with HIV. Germline CDR1 is SGHNT and CDR2 is YYREEE (reference sequence). This CDR3 spans 16 amino acids. Trimming removed 0 bases from V and 2 bases from J, with 12 bases in between. Researchers report immunoSEQ v3.0 was run at survey level. Sequencing was performed with immunoSEQ multiplex PCR; in TCRdb, only in-frame clones are kept and a portion is missing. The table records tens of thousands of clones, around 96% of them present only once. The sequence derives from a man aged 30 to 39 with HIV. The sample was unsorted PBMCs, taken approximately 6.1 years after starting antiretroviral therapy. This sequence joins TRBV5-4 and TRBJ1-3, with a weak D call TRBD1 (6 bases). The CDR3: CASSLEGPGAGNTIYF. The CDR3 bases are TGTGCCAGCAGCTTGGAAGGGCCAGGGGCTGGAAACACCATATATTTT. Filled out from reference TRBV5-4 and TRBJ1-3, the complete variable domain reads ETGVTQSPTHLIKTRGQQVTLRCSSQSGHNTVSWYQQALGQGPQFIFQYYREEENGRGNFPPRFSGLQFPNYSSELNVNALELDDSALYLCASSLEGPGAGNTIYFGEGSWLTVV.